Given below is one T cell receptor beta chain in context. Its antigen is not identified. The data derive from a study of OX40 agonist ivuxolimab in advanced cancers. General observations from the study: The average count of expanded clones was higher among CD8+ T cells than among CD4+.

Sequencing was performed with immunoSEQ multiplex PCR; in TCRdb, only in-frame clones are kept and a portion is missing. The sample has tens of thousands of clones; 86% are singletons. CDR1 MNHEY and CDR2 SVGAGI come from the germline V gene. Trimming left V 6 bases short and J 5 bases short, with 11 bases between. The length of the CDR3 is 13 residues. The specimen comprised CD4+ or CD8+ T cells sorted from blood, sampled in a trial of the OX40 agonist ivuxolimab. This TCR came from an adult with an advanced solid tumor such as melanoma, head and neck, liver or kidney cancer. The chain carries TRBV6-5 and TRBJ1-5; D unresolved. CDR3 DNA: TGTGCCAGCAGGGCTCGACCCTATCAGCCCCAGCATTTT. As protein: CASRARPYQPQHF.